This T cell receptor (beta chain) stems from a study of blood T cell repertoires in COVID-19 (dated by TCRdb to between 2020 and 2021). For the wider study: Collaborator samples came from the United States, Italy and Spain and covered acute and convalescent phases of COVID-19. The material from the prospective study consisted of cDNA or gDNA derived from T cells, B-cell-depleted T cells, or PBMCs. Deeply sampled blood TCRbeta repertoires from subjects exposed to, actively infected with, or recovered from COVID-19 were included in the dataset. The repertoires were made available in a free public database intended to serve as a resource for research on the immune response to SARS-CoV-2. Samples came from the ongoing ImmuneRACE study (first 160 participants) plus 1,254 subjects from 6 global collaborators. A de-identified subject ID, COVID-19 status, age in years and sex were almost always included in the sample metadata. Where available, HLA class I and class II types were taken from metadata supplied by the sample provider and were not determined by assay-based typing.

The immunoSEQ Assay, a bias-controlled multiplex PCR, was used to amplify TCRbeta CDR3 regions from genomic DNA. Per the source publication's procedure: Within the assay, amplification of reference gene primers was used to estimate how many nucleated cells each sample contained. To quantify the absolute abundance of each unique TCRbeta CDR3 rearrangement, sequence reads were collapsed and filtered. For each sample, productive Simpson clonality was calculated as the square root of Simpson's diversity index over productive rearrangements. TCRdb carries this immuneACCESS record with in-frame sequences only. Its versions omit some clonotypes, under half of them owing to an unresolved V gene in the studies checked, with the rest unexplained. V, J and clone size were drawn from that table, and D and trimming were deduced from the DNA. The sample data list about 220,000 clones, and around 89% of these were observed just once. Jointly, the top ten make up under 3.5% of the sample.

The CDR3 measures 13 amino acids from cysteine to phenylalanine. Only CDR3 DNA remains: 39 bases, in frame from the first base. CDR1 SGHTA and CDR2 FQGNSA were looked up in the germline V gene. V loses 3 bases of germline sequence and J loses 14 bases, and the interval between the two ends is 17 bases. What the research found in general, with its limitations: The amount of clinical and demographic metadata varied by source and participant and was provided uncurated.

Enrolling through a virtual design, the prospective study's participants ranged in age from about 18 to 89 years and lived across roughly 23 United States geographic areas. In the prospective study, participants were assigned to cohorts based on the clinical history participants reported in a screening survey and a study questionnaire. In the prospective study, mobile phlebotomists collected whole blood, serum and a nasopharyngeal or oropharyngeal swab from each participant. Additional blood draws and questionnaires over a roughly two-month period could optionally be provided by prospective study participants. Blood samples from the prospective study were shipped frozen or at room temperature prior to DNA extraction. To note about this clone: Its antigen is still unknown. No much larger clonotype is one base removed from it; base qualities were not supplied.

The TCR originated in a woman aged 18 to 35 in a cohort exposed to, infected with or recovered from COVID-19 (not recorded which). Specimen: PBMCs or T cells enriched from blood (not recorded which). Recombination linked TRBV7-2 to TRBJ2-1; the D gene assignment is ambiguous. The CDR3 is CASSFSRKPGEFF. Here is the DNA: TGTGCCAGCAGCTTTAGTCGAAAACCGGGTGAGTTCTTC.